This record covers a single T cell receptor (beta chain). Its antigen is undetermined. Germline values: CDR1 MNHEY, CDR2 SVGEGT. This CDR3 is built from 16 residues. V gave up 6 bases and J gave up 0 bases, with 17 bases separating them. The data were obtained in a study of post-analysis software for immune sequencing data. Whole-study findings and limits: Controls had lower frequencies than patients of four or five TRBV segments, which included TRBV5-6, TRBV5-1 and TRBV20-1.

Unique molecular identifiers were present in the TCR beta cDNA libraries. TCRdb independently ran MiXCR on the PCR reads; one entry per CDR3 protein. The profile shows 150,000 or so distinct CDR3 sequences, 35% to 40% of them singletons. The origin of this receptor is a girl between 10 and 17 years old with multiple sclerosis. Source: blood, taken after autologous hematopoietic stem cell transplantation. The rearrangement links TRBV6-2 or TRBV6-3 to TRBJ1-1; possibly TRBD1 for D (6 bases). CDR3 in amino acids: CASRIHHRALNTEAFF. The CDR3 nucleotides read TGTGCCAGCAGAATTCATCACAGGGCTTTGAACACTGAAGCTTTCTTT.